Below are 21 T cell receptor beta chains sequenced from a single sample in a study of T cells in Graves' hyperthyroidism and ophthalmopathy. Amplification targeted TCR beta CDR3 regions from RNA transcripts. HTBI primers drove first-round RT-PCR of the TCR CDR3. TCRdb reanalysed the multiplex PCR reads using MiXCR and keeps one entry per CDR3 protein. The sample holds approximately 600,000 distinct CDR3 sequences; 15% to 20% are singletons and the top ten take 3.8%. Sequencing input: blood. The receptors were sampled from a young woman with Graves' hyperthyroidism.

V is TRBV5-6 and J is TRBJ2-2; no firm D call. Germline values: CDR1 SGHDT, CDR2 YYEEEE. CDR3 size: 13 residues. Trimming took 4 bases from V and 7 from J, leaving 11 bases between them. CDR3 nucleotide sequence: TGTGCCAGCAGCAACCTAGGCGGCGGGGAGCTGTTTTTT. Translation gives CASSNLGGGELFF.

CDR3 residues: CASSLLGRAGEETQYF. In DNA, the CDR3 is TGCGCCAGCAGCTTGCTCGGGAGGGCCGGGGAGGAGACCCAGTACTTC. The V and J genes are TRBV5-1 and TRBJ2-5; TRBD2 matches 8 bases. Germline values: CDR1 SGHRS, CDR2 YFSETQ. The CDR3 runs to 16 residues. With 1 base clipped from V and 5 bases from J, the junction kept 10 bases outside the gene matches.

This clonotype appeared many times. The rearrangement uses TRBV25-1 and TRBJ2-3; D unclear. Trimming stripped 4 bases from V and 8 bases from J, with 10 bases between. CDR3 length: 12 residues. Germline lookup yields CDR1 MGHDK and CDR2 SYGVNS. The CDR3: CASSARVGTQYF. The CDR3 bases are TGTGCCAGCAGTGCCCGTGTGGGTACGCAGTATTTT.

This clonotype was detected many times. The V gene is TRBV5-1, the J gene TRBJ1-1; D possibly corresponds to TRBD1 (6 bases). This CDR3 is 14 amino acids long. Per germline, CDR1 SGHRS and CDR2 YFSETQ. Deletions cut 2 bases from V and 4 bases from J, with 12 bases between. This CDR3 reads CASSFPGAVTEAFF. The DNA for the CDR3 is TGCGCCAGCAGCTTCCCAGGGGCAGTCACTGAAGCTTTCTTT. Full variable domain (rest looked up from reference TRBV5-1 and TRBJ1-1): KAGVTQTPRYLIKTRGQQVTLSCSPISGHRSVSWYQQTPGQGLQFLFEYFSETQRNKGNFPGRFSGRQFSNSRSEMNVSTLELGDSALYLCASSFPGAVTEAFFGQGTRLTVV.

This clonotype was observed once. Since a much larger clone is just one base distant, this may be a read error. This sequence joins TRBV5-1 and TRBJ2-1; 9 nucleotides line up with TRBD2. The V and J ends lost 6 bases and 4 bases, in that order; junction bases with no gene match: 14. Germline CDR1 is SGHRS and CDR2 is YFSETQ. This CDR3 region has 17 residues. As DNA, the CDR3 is TGCGCCAGCACCTCCGGGACTAGCAGGAGTTGGTACAATGAGCAGTTCTTC. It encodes CASTSGTSRSWYNEQFF. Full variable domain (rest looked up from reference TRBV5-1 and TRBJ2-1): KAGVTQTPRYLIKTRGQQVTLSCSPISGHRSVSWYQQTPGQGLQFLFEYFSETQRNKGNFPGRFSGRQFSNSRSEMNVSTLELGDSALYLCASTSGTSRSWYNEQFFGPGTRLTVL.

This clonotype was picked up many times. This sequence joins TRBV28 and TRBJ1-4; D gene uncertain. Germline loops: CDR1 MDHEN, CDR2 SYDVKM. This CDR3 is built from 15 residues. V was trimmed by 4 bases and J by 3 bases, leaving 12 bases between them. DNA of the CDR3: TGTGCCAGCAGTTCTCGGGGAGCGGCTAATGAAAAACTGTTTTTT. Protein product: CASSSRGAANEKLFF. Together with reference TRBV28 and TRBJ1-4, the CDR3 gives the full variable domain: DVKVTQSSRYLVKRTGEKVFLECVQDMDHENMFWYRQDPGLGLRLIYFSYDVKMKEKGDIPEGYSVSREKKERFSLILESASTNQTSMYLCASSSRGAANEKLFFGSGTQLSVL.

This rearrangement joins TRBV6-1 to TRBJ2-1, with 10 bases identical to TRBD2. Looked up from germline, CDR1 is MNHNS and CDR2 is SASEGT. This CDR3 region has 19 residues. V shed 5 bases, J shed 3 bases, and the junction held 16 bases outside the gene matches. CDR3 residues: CASSTNRGTSGVNYNEQFF. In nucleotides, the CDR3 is TGTGCCAGCAGTACCAACAGGGGAACTAGCGGGGTCAACTACAATGAGCAGTTCTTC.

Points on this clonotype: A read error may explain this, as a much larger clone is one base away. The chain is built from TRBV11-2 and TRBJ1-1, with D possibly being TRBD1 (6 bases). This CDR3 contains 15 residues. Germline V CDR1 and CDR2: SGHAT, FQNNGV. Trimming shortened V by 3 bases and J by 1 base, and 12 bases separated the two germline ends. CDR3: CASSLQGRANTEAFF. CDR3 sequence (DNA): TGTGCCAGCAGCTTGCAGGGGAGGGCGAACACTGAAGCTTTCTTT.

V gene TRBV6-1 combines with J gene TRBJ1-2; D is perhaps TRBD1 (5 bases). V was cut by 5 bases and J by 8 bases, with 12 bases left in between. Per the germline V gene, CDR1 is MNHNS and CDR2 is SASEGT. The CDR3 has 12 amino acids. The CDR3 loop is CASSPPGDGYTF. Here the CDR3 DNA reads TGTGCCAGCAGTCCGCCGGGGGACGGCTACACCTTC.

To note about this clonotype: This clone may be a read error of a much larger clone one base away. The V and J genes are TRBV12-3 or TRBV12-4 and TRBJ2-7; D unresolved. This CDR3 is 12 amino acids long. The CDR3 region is CVSSPLGNEQYF. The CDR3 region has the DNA TGTGTCAGCAGCCCTCTGGGGAACGAGCAGTACTTC.

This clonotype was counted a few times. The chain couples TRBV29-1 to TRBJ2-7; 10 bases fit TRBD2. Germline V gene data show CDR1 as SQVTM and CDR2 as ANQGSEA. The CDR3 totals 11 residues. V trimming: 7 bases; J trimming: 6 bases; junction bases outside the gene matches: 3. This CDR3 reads CSATSGVEQYF. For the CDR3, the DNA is TGCAGCGCCACTAGCGGGGTCGAGCAGTACTTC.

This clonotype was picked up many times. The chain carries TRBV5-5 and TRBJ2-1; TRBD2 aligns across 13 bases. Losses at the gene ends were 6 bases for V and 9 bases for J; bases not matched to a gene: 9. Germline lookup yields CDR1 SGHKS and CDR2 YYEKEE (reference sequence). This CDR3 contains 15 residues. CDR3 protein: CASTLLAGGPGEQFF. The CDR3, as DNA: TGTGCCAGCACCTTACTAGCGGGAGGGCCTGGTGAGCAGTTCTTC.

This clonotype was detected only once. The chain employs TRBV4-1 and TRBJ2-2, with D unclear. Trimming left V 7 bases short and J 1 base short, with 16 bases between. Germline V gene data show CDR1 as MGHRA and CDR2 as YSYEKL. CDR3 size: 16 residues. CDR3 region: CASTNENPVNTGELFF. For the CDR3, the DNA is TGCGCCAGCACTAACGAAAACCCTGTGAACACCGGGGAGCTGTTTTTT.

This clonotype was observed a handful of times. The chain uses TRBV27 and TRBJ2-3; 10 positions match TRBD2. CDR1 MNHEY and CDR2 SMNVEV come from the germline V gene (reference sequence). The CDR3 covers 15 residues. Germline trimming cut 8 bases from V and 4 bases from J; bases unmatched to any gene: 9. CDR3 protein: CASREREGRADTQYF. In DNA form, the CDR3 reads TGTGCCAGCCGAGAGCGGGAGGGCCGTGCAGATACGCAGTATTTT.

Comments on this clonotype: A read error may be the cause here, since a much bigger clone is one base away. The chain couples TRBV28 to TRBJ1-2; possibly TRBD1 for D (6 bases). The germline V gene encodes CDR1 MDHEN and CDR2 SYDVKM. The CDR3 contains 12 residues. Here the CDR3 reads CAGSPFRGRHTF. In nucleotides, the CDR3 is TGTGCCGGCAGTCCCTTCAGGGGCAGGCACACCTTC.

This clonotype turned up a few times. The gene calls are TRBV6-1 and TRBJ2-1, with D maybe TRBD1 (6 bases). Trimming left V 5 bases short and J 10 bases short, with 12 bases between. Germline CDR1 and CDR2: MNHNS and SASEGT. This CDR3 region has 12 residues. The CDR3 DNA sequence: TGTGCCAGCAGTTATCCCGACAGGGAGCAGTTCTTC. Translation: CASSYPDREQFF.

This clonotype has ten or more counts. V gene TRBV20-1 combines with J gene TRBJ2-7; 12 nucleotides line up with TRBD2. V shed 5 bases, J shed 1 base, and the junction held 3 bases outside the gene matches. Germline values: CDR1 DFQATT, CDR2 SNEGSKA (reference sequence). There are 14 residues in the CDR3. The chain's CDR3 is CSARTSGRSYEQYF. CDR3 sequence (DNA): TGCAGTGCTCGCACTAGCGGGAGGTCCTACGAGCAGTACTTC.

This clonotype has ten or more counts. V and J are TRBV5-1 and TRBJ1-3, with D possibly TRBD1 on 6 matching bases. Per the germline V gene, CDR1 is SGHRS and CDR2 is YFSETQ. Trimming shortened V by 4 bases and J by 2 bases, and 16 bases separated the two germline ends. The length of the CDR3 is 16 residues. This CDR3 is CASSRANPGAGNTIYF. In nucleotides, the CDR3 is TGCGCCAGCAGCAGGGCCAACCCAGGGGCTGGAAACACCATATATTTT.

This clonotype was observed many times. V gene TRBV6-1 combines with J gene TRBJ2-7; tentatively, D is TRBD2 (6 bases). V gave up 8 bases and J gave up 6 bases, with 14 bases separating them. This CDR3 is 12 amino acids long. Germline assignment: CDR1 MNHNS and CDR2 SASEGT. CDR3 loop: CASHPGDGEQYF. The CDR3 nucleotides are TGTGCCAGCCACCCGGGAGATGGCGAGCAGTACTTC.

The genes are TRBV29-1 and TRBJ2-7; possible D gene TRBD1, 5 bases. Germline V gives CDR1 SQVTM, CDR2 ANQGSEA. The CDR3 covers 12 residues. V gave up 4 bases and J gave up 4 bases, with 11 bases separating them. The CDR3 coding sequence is TGCAGCGTTGTGGCAGGGCGGTACGAGCAGTACTTC. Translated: CSVVAGRYEQYF.

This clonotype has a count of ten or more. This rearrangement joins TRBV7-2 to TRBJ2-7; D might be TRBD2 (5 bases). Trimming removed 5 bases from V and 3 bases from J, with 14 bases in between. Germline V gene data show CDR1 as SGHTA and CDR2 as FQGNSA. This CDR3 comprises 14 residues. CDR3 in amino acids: CASSIRGGFYEQYF. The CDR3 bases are TGTGCCAGCAGCATACGGGGTGGATTCTACGAGCAGTACTTC.